The 2 T cell receptor beta chains in this list originate from one sample, sequenced in a study of T cell changes during pregnancy in multiple sclerosis. Sequenced by immunoSEQ multiplex PCR; TCRdb stores in-frame clones only, minus some. Of tens of thousands of clones listed, about nine tenths are singletons. The sample in question was peripheral blood, obtained in the third trimester of pregnancy. These TCRs come from a female donor with multiple sclerosis, enrolled in a pregnancy study.

The rearrangement joins TRBV25-1 to TRBJ1-1; weak D call: TRBD1 (6 bases). The germline gives CDR1 MGHDK, CDR2 SYGVNS. V gave up 3 bases and J gave up 2 bases, with 10 bases separating them. The CDR3 consists of 14 residues. The CDR3 region is CASSDYRENTEAFF. As DNA, the CDR3 is TGTGCCAGCAGTGACTACAGGGAAAACACTGAAGCTTTCTTT.

In this sample, this clone turned up once. The chain has TRBV19 and TRBJ2-1; 11 nucleotides line up with TRBD2. Per the germline V gene, CDR1 is LNHDA and CDR2 is SQIVND (reference sequence). Losses at the gene ends were 6 bases for V and 11 bases for J; bases not matched to a gene: 6. This CDR3 spans 13 amino acids. The CDR3 region has the DNA TGTGCCAGTAGGCTCCTAGCGGGGGGACAGCAGTTCTTC. It encodes CASRLLAGGQQFF.